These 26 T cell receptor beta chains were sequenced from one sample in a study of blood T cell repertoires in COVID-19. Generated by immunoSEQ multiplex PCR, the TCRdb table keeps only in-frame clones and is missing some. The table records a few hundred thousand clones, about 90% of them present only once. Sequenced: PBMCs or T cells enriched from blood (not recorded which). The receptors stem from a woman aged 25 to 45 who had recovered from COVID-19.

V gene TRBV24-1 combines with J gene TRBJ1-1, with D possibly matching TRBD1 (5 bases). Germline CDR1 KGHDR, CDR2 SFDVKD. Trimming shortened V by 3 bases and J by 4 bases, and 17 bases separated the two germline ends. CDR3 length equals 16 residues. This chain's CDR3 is CATSDHRRIDSTEAFF. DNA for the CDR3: TGTGCCACCAGTGATCACAGGAGAATAGATAGCACTGAAGCTTTCTTT.

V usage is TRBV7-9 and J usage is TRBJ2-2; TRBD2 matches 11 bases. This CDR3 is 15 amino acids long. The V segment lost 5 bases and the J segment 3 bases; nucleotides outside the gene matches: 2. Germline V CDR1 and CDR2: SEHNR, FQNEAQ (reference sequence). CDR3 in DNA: TGTGCCAGCAGCCCGACTAGCGGGGACACCGGGGAGCTGTTTTTT. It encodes CASSPTSGDTGELFF.

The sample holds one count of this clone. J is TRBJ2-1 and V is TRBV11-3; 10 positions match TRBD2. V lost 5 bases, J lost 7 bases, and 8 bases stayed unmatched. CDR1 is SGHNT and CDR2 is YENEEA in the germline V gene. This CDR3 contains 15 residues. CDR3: CASSTAGTSVNEQFF. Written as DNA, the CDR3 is TGTGCCAGCAGCACCGCCGGGACTAGCGTGAATGAGCAGTTCTTC.

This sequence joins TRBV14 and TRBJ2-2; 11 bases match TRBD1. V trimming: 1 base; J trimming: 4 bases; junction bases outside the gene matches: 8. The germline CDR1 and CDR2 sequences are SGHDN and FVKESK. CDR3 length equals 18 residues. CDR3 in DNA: TGTGCCAGCAGCCAAGCACGGACAGGGGGCGCTTTCACCGGGGAGCTGTTTTTT. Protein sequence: CASSQARTGGAFTGELFF.

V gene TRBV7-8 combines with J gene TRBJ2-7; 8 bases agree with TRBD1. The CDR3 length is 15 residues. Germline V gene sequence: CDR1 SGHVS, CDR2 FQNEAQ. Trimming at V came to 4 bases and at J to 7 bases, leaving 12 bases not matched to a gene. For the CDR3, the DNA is TGTGCCAGCAGCTCAACACCGGCAGGGGGCTGGGAGCAGTACTTC. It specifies CASSSTPAGGWEQYF.

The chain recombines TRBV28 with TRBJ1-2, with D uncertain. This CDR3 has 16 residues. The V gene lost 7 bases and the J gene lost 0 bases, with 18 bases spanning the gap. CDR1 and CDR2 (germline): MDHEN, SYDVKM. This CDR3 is CASTTGEGRANYGYTF. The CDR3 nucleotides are TGTGCCAGCACCACCGGGGAGGGTCGGGCTAACTATGGCTACACCTTC.

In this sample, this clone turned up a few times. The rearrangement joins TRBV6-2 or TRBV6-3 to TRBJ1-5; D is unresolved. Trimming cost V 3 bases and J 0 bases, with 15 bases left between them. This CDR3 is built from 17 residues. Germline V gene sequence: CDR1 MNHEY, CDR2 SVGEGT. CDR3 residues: CASSYRTRTGSNQPQHF. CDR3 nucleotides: TGTGCCAGCAGTTATCGAACACGGACTGGTAGCAATCAGCCCCAGCATTTT.

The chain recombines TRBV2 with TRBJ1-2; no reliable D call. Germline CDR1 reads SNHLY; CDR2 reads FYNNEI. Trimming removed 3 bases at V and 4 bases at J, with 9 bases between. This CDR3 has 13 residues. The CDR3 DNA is TGTGCCAGCAGTGAGGGCAGTCTCTATGGCTACACCTTC. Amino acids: CASSEGSLYGYTF.

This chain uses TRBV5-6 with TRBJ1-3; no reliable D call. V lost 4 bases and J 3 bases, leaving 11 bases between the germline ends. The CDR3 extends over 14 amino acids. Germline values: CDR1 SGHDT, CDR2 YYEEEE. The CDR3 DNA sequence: TGTGCCAGCAGCGCGGGCGGGCTTGGAAACACCATATATTTT. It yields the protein CASSAGGLGNTIYF.

CDR3 residues: CASSALGLMNTEAFF. In DNA, the CDR3 is TGTGCCAGTAGTGCCTTGGGGCTCATGAACACTGAAGCTTTCTTT. V and J are TRBV19 and TRBJ1-1, with a tentative D call TRBD1 (5 bases). CDR3 length: 15 residues. Germline V lookup: CDR1 LNHDA, CDR2 SQIVND (reference sequence). V was cut by 5 bases and J by 0 bases, with 13 bases left in between.

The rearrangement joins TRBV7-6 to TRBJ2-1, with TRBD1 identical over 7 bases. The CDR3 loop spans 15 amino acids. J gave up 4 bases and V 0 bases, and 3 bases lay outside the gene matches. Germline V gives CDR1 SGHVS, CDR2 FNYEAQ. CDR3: CASSLAGQRYNEQFF. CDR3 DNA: TGTGCCAGCAGCTTAGCGGGACAGAGGTACAATGAGCAGTTCTTC.

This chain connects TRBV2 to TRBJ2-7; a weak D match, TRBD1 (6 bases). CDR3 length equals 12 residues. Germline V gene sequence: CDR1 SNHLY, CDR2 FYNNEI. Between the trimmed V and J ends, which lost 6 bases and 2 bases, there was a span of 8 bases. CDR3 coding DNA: TGTGCCAGCAGGACAGGCGCCTACGAGCAGTACTTC. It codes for CASRTGAYEQYF. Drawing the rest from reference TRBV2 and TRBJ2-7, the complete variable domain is EPEVTQTPSHQVTQMGQEVILRCVPISNHLYFYWYRQILGQKVEFLVSFYNNEISEKSEIFDDQFSVERPDGSNFTLKIRSTKLEDSAMYFCASRTGAYEQYFGPGTRLTVT.

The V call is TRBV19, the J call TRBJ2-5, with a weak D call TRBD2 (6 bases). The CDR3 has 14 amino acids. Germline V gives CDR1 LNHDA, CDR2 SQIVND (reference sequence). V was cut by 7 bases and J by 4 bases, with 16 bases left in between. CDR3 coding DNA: TGTGCCAGTACCCCCGGGACTTCTCGAGAGACCCAGTACTTC. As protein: CASTPGTSRETQYF.

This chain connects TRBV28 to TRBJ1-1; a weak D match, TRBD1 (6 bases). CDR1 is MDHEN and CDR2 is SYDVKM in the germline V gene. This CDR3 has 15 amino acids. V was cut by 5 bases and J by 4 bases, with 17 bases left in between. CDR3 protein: CASSDPGGAFTEAFF. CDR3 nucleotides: TGTGCCAGCAGTGACCCCGGGGGGGCCTTCACTGAAGCTTTCTTT.

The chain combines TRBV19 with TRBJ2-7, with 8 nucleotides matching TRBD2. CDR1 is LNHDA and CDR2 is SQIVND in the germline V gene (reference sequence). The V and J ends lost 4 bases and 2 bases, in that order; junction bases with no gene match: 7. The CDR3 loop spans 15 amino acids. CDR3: CASSRASGSPYEQYF. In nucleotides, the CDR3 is TGTGCCAGTAGTAGGGCTAGCGGGTCCCCCTACGAGCAGTACTTC.

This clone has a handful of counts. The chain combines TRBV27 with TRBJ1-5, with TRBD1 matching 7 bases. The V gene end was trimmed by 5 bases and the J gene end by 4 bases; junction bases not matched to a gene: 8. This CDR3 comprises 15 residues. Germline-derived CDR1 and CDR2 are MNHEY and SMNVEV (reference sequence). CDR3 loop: CASSPQGQLNQPQHF. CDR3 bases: TGTGCCAGCAGTCCACAGGGACAGCTGAATCAGCCCCAGCATTTT.

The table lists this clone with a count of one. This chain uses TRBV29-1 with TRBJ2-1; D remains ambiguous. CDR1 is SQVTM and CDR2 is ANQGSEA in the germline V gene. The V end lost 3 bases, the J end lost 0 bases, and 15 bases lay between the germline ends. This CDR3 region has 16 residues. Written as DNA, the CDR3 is TGCAGCGTTGATCTACCCCATATAAGCTCCTACAATGAGCAGTTCTTC. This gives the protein CSVDLPHISSYNEQFF.

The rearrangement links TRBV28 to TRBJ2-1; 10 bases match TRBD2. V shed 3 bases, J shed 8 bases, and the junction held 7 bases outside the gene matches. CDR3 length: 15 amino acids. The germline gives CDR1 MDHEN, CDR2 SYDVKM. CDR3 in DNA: TGTGCCAGCAGTTTCCAAGCGGGAGGGCCCGATGAGCAGTTCTTC. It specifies CASSFQAGGPDEQFF.

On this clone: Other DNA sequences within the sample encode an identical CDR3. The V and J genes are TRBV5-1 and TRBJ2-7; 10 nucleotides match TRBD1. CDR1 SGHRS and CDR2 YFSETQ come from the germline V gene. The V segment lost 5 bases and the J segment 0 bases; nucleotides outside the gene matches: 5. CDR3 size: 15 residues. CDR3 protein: CASSERTGGSYEQYF. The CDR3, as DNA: TGCGCCAGCAGTGAAAGGACAGGGGGCTCCTACGAGCAGTACTTC.

DNA for the CDR3: TGTGCCAGCAGCCCCCGTGGCGGGAGGGGCACCGGGGAGCTGTTTTTT. It translates to CASSPRGGRGTGELFF. V gene TRBV7-8 combines with J gene TRBJ2-2; 9 bases line up with TRBD2. Per the germline V gene, CDR1 is SGHVS and CDR2 is FQNEAQ. This CDR3 comprises 16 residues. J was trimmed by 4 bases and V by 5 bases; bases with no gene match: 8.

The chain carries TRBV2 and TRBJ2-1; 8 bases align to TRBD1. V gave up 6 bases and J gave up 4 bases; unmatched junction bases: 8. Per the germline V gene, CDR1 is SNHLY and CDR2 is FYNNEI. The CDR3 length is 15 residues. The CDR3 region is CASRGPRGQYNEQFF. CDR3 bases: TGTGCCAGCAGGGGCCCCAGGGGGCAGTACAATGAGCAGTTCTTC.

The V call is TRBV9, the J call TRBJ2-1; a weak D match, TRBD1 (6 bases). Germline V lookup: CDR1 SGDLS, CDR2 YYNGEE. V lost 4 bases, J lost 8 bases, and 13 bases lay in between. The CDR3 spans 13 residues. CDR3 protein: CASSLPQGYEQFF. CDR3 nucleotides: TGTGCCAGCAGCCTTCCCCAGGGGTATGAGCAGTTCTTC.

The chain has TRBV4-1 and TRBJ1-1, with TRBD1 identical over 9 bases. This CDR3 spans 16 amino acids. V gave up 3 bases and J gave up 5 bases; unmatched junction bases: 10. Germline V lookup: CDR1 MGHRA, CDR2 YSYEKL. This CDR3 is CASSHPPGQGLTEAFF. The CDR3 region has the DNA TGCGCCAGCAGCCATCCACCGGGACAGGGTTTGACTGAAGCTTTCTTT.

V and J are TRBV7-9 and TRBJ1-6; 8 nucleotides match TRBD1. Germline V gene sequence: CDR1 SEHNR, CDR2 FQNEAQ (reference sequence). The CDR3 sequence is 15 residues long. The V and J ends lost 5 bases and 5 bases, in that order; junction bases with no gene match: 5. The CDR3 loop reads CASSLRGQDNSPLHF. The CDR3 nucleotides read TGTGCCAGCAGCCTCAGGGGGCAGGATAATTCACCCCTCCACTTT. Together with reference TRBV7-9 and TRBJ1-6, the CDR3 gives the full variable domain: DTGVSQNPRHKITKRGQNVTFRCDPISEHNRLYWYRQTLGQGPEFLTYFQNEAQLEKSRLLSDRFSAERPKGSFSTLEIQRTEQGDSAMYLCASSLRGQDNSPLHFGNGTRLTVT.

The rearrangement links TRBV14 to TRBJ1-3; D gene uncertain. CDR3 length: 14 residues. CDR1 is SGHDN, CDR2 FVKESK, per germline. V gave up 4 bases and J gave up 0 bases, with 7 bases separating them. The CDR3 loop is CASSPNYSGNTIYF. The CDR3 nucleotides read TGTGCCAGCAGCCCCAACTACTCTGGAAACACCATATATTTT. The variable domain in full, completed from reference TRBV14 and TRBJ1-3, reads EAGVTQFPSHSVIEKGQTVTLRCDPISGHDNLYWYRRVMGKEIKFLLHFVKESKQDESGMPNNRFLAERTGGTYSTLKVQPAELEDSGVYFCASSPNYSGNTIYFGEGSWLTVV.

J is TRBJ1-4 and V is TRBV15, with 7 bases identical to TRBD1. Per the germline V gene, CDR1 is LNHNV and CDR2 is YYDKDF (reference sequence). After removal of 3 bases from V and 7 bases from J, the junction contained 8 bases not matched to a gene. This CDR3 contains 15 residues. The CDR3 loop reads CATSSTQGQGEKLFF. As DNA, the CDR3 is TGTGCCACCAGCAGTACACAGGGGCAGGGTGAAAAACTGTTTTTT.